The present entry profiles one T cell receptor beta chain with its context. Its specificity is unknown. This may be a read error: a much more frequent sequence differs by one nucleotide. The ends were cut back, 4 bases at V and 7 bases at J, with 25 bases in the middle. The CDR3 contains 17 residues. The data belong to a study of T cells in Graves' hyperthyroidism and ophthalmopathy. Patients aged 18 to 65 with hyperthyroidism were newly diagnosed, with duration under 2 months. The PBMCs had their origin in roughly 10 ml of fresh peripheral blood. The source material, RNA transcripts, was used to amplify TCR beta CDR3 regions. In the first-round RT-PCR of the TCR CDR3, the HTBI primer set was used. TCRdb fed the multiplex PCR reads into MiXCR, producing one record per CDR3 protein. The sample holds some 440,000 distinct CDR3 sequences, 15% to 19% seen once. Whole-study results and caveats: Most expanded thyroid clonotypes above 0.001 recurred in blood.

Source material: blood. The V call is TRBV12-3 or TRBV12-4, the J call TRBJ2-5; D might be TRBD2 (6 bases). This TCR derives from a woman younger than 30 with Graves' hyperthyroidism. The DNA for the CDR3 is TGTGCCAGCAGTTCCCTATTTATTGACCGGAAGGGAGGGACCCAGTACTTC. The encoded protein is CASSSLFIDRKGGTQYF.